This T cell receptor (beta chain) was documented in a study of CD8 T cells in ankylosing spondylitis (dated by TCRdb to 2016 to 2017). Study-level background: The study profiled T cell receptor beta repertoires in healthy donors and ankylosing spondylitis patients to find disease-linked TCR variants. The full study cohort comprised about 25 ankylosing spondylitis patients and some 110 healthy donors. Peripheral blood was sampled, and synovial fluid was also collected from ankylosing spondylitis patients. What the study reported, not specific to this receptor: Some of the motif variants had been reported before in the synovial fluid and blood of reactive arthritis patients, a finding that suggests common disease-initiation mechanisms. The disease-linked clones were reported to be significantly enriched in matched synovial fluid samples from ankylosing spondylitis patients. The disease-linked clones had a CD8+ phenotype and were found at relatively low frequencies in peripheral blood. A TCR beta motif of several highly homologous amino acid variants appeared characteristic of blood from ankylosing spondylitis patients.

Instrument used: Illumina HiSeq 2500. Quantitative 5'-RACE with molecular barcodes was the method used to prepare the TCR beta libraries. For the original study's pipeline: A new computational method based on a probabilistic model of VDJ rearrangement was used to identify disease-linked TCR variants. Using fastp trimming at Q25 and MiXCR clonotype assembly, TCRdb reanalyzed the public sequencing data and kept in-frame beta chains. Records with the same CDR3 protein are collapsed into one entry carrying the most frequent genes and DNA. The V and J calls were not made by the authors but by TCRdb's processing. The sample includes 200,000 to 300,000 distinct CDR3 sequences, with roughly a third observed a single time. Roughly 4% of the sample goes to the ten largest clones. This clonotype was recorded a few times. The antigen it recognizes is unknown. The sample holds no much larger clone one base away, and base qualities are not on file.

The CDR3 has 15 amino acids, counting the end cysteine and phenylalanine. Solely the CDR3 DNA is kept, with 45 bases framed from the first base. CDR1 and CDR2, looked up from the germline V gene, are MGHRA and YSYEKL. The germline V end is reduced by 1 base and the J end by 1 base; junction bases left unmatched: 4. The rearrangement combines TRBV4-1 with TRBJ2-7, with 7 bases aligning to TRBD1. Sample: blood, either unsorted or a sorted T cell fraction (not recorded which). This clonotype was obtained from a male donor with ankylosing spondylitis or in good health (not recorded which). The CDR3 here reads CASSQGPGGSYEQYF. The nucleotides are TGCGCCAGCAGCCAAGGTCCAGGGGGATCCTACGAGCAGTACTTC.